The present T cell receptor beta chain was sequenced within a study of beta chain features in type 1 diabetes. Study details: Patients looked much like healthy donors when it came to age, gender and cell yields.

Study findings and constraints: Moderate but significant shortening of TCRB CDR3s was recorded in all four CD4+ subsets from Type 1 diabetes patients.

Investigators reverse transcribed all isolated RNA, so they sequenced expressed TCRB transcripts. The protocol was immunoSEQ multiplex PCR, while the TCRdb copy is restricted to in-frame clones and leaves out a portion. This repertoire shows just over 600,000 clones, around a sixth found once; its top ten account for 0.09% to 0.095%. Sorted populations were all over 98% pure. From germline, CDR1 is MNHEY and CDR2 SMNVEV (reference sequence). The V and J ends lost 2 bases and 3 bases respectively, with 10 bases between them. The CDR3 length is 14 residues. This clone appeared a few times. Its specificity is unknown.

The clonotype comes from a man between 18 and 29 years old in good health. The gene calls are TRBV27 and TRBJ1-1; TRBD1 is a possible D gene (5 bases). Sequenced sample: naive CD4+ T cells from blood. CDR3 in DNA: TGTGCCAGCAGTTTAAGTGGGGGGTACACTGAAGCTTTCTTT. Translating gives CASSLSGGYTEAFF.